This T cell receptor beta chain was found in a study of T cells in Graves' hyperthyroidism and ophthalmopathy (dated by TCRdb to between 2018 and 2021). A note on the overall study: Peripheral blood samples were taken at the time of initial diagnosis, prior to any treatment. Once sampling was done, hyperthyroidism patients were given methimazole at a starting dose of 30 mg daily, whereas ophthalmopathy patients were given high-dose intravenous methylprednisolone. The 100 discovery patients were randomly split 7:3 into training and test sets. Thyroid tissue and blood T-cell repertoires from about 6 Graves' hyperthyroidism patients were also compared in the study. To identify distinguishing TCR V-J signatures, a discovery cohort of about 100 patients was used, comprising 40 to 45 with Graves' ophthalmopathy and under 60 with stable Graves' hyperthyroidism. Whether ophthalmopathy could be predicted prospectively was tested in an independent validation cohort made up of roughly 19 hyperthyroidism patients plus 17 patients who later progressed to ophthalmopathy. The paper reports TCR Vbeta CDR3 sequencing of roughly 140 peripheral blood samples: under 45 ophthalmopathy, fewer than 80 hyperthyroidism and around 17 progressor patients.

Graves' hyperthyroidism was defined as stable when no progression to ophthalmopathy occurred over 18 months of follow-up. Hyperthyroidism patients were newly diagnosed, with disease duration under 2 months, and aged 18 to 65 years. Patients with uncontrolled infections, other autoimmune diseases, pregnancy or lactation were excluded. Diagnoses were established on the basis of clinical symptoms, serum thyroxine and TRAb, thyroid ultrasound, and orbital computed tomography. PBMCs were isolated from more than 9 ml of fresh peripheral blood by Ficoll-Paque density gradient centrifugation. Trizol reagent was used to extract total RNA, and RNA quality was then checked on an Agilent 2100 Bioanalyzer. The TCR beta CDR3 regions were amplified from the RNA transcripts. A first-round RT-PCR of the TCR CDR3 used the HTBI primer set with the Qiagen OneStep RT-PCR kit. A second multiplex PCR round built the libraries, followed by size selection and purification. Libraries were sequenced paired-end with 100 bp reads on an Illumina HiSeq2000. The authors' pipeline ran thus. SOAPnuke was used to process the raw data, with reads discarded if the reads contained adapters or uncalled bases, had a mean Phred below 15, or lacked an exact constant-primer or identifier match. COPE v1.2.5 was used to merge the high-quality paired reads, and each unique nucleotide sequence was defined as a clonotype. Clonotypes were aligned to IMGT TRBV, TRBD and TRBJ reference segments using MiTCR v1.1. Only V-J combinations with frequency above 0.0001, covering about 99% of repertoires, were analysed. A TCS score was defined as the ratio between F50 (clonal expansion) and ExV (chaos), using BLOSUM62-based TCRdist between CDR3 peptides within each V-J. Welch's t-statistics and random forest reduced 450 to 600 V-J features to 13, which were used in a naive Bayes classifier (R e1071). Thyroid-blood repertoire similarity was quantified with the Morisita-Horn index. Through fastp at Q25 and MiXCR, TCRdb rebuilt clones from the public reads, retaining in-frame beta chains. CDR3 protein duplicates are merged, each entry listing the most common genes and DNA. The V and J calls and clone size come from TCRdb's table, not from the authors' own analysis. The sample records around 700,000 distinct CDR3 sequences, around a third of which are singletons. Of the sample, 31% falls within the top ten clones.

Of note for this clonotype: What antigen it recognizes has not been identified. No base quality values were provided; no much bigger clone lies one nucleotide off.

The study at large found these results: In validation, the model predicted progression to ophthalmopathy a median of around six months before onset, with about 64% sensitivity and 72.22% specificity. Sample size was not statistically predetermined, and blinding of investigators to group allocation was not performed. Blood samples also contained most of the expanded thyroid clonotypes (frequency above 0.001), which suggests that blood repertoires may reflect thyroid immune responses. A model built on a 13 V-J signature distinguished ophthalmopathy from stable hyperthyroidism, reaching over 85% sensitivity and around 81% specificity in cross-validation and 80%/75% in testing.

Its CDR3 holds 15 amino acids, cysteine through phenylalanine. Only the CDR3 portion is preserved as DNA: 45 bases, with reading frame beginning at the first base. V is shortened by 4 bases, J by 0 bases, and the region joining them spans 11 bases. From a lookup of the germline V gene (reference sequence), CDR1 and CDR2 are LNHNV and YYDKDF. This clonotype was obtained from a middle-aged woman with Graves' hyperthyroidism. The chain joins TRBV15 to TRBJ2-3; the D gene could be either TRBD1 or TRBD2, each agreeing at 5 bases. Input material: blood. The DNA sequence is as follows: TGTGCCACCAGCAAAACCGGGGACAGCACAGATACGCAGTATTTT. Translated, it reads CATSKTGDSTDTQYF.